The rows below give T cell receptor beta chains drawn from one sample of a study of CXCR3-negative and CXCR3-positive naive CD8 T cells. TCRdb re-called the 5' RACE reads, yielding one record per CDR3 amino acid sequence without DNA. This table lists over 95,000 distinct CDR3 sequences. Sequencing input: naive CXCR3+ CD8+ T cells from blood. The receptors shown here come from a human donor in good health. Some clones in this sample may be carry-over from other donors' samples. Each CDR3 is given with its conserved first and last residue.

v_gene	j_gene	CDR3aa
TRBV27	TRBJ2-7	CASSLPASGRSEQYF
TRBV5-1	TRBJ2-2	CASSFIETYTGELFF
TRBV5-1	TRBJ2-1	CASSLVRGAYEQFF
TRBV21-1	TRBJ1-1	CASSKRGRAMNTEAFF
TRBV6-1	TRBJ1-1	CASSEGRTTEAFF
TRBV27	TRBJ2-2	CASSSPGDGELFF
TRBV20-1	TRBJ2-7	CSARRTASYEQYF
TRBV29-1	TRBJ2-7	CSLIGGDSYEQYF
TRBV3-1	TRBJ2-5	CASSQDHSRRGQETQYF
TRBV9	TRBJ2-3	CASSARDRGLKDTQYF
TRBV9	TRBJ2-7	CASSPLSGTFSYEQYF
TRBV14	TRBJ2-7	CASSHAGQGSEQYF
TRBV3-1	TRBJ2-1	CASSQDWRIDEQFF
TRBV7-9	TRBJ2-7	CAIPTGTSGTYEQYF
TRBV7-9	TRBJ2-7	CASSRQGLPNDEQYF
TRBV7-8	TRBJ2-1	CASSLVAGTGDNEQFF
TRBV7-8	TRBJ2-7	CASTPGGYEQYF
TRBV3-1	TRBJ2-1	CASSQDELAGVNEQFF
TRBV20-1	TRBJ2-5	CSARGDGQLFQETQYF
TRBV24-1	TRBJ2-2	CATSDLPPAGELFF
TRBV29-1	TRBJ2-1	CSALAATTNEQFF
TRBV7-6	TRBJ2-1	CASSPALANPEQFF
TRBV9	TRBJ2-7	CASSVTGGAYEQYF
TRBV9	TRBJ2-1	CASGGLEFDEQFF
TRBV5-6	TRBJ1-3	CASRGSLSGNTIYF
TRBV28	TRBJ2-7	CASSTNRYEQYF
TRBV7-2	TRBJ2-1	CASSLVGLDNEQFF